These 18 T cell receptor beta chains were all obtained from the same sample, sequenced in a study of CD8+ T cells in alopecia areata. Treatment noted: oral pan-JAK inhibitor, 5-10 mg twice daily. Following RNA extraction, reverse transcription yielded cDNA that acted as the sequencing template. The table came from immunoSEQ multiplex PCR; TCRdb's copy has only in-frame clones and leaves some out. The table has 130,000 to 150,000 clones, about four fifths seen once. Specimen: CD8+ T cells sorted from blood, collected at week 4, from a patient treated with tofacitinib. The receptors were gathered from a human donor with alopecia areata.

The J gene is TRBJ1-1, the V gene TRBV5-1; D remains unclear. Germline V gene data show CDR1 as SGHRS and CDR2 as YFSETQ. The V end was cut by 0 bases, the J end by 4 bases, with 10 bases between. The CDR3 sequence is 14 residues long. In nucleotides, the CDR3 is TGCGCCAGCAGCTTGGCCGGCCGTATCACTGAAGCTTTCTTT. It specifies CASSLAGRITEAFF.

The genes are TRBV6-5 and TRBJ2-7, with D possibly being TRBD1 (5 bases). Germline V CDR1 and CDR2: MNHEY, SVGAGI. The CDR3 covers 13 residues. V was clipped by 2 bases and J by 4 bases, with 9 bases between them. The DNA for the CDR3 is TGTGCCAGCAGTTACGCGACAGAATACGAGCAGTACTTC. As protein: CASSYATEYEQYF.

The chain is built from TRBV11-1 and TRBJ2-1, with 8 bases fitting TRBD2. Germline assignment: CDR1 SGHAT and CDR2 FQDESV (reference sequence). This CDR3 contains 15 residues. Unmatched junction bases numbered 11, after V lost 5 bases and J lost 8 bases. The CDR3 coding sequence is TGTGCCAGCAGCCTGTACGGGGGGGGCCGAGATGAGCAGTTCTTC. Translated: CASSLYGGGRDEQFF.

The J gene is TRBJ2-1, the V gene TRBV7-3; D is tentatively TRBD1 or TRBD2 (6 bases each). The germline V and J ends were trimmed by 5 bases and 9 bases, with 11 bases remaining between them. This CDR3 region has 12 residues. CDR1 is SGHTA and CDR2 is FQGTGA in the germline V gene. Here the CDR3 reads CASSAPGAEQFF. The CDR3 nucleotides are TGTGCCAGCAGCGCTCCGGGGGCTGAGCAGTTCTTC.

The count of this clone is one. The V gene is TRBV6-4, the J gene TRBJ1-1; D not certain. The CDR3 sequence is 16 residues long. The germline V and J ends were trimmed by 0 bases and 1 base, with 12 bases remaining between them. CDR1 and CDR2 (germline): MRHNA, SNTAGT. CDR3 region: CASSDSMDRTNTEAFF. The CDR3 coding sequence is TGTGCCAGCAGTGACTCTATGGACCGAACGAACACTGAAGCTTTCTTT.

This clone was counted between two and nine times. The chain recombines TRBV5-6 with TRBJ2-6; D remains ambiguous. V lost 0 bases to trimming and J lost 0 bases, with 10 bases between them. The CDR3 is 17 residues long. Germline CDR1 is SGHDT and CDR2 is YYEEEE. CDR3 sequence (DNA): TGTGCCAGCAGCTTGGCCCTTCCTCTCTCTGGGGCCAACGTCCTGACTTTC. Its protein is CASSLALPLSGANVLTF.

In DNA form, the CDR3 reads TGTGCCAGCAGCTCGACGGGACATACTAACTATGGCTACACCTTC. As protein: CASSSTGHTNYGYTF. The chain employs TRBV7-3 and TRBJ1-2; D is perhaps TRBD1 (6 bases). There are 15 residues in the CDR3. Germline lookup yields CDR1 SGHTA and CDR2 FQGTGA. The V gene lost 4 bases and the J gene lost 0 bases, with 12 bases spanning the gap.

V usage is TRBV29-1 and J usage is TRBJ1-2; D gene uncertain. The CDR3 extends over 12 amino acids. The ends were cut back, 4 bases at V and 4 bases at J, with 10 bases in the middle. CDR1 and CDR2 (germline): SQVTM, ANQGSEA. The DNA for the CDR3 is TGCAGCGTTGCCCCGGGGAGCTATGGCTACACCTTC. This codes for CSVAPGSYGYTF. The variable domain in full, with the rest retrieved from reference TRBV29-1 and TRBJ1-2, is SAVISQKPSRDICQRGTSLTIQCQVDSQVTMMFWYRQQPGQSLTLIATANQGSEATYESGFVIDKFPISRPNLTFSTLTVSNMSPEDSSIYLCSVAPGSYGYTFGSGTRLTVV.

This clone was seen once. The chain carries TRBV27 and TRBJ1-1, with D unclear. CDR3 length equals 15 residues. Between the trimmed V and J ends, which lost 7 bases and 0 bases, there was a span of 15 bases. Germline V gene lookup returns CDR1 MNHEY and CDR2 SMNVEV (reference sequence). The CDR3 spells CASKTLWAMNTEAFF. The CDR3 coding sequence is TGTGCCAGCAAGACCTTATGGGCGATGAACACTGAAGCTTTCTTT.

CDR3 DNA sequence: TGCGCCAGCAGCCAAGAGCCCCTTAATACGCAGTATTTT. Translated, it gives CASSQEPLNTQYF. The chain uses TRBV4-1 and TRBJ2-3; D unclear. The V end lost 0 bases, the J end lost 7 bases, and 8 bases lay between the germline ends. Germline CDR1 is MGHRA and CDR2 is YSYEKL. The CDR3 extends over 13 amino acids.

CDR3 nucleotide sequence: TGTGCCAGCAGCTTGGGGAGGGGAAGCTCCTACGAGCAGTACTTC. Encoded protein: CASSLGRGSSYEQYF. The chain joins TRBV5-4 to TRBJ2-7, with a weak D call TRBD2 (6 bases). The CDR3 is made up of 15 amino acids. The germline CDR1 and CDR2 sequences are SGHNT and YYREEE (reference sequence). Trimming stripped 0 bases from V and 0 bases from J, with 10 bases between.

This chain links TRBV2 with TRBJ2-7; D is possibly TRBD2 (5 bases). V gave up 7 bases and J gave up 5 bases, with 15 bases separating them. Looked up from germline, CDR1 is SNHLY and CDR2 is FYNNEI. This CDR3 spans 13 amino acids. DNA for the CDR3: TGTGCCAGCAATGGGGAGAATGCGAACGAGCAGTACTTC. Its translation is CASNGENANEQYF.

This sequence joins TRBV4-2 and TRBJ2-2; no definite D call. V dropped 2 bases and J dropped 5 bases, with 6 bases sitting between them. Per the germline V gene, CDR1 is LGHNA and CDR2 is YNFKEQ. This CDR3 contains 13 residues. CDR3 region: CASSQQSTGELFF. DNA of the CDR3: TGTGCCAGCAGCCAACAGAGTACCGGGGAGCTGTTTTTT.

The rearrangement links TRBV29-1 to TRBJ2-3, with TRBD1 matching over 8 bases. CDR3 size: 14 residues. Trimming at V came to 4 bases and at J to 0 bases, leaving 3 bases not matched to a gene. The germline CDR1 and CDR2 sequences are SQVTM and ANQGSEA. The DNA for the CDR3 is TGCAGCGTTGGGGGACAGGCTAGCACAGATACGCAGTATTTT. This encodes CSVGGQASTDTQYF.

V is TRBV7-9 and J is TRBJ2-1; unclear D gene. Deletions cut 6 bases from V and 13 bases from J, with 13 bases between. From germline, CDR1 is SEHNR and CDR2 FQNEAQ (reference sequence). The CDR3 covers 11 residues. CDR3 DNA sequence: TGTGCCAGCAGTCCGGGCCTGGACCAGTTCTTC. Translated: CASSPGLDQFF. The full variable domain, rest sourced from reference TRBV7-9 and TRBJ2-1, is DTGVSQNPRHKITKRGQNVTFRCDPISEHNRLYWYRQTLGQGPEFLTYFQNEAQLEKSRLLSDRFSAERPKGSFSTLEIQRTEQGDSAMYLCASSPGLDQFFGPGTRLTVL.

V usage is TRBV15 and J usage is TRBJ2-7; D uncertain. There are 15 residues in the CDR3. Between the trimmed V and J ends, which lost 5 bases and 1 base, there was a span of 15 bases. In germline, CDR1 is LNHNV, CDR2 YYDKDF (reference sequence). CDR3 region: CATSGPPVGSYEQYF. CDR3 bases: TGTGCCACCAGCGGCCCGCCTGTCGGGTCCTACGAGCAGTACTTC.

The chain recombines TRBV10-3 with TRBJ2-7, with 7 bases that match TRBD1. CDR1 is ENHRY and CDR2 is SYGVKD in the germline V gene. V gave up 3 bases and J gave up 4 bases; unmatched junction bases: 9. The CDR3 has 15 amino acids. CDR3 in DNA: TGTGCCATCAGTGATGAGGGGGCTCATGGTTACGAGCAGTACTTC. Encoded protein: CAISDEGAHGYEQYF.

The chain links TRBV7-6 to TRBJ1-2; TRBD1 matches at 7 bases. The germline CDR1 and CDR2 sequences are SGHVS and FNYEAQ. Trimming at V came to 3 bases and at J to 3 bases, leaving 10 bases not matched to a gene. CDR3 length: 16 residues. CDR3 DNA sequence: TGTGCCAGCAGCTTGAACCGGGACAGAGGAGACTATGGCTACACCTTC. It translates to CASSLNRDRGDYGYTF.